This T cell receptor beta chain was observed in a study of T cells in localized non-small cell lung cancer. Produced via immunoSEQ multiplex PCR; TCRdb's table is partial and in-frame only. The sample has 55,000 to 75,000 clones; 91% are singletons. The germline V and J ends were trimmed by 3 bases and 5 bases, with 14 bases remaining between them. The CDR3 has 14 residues. Germline V gives CDR1 MGHRA, CDR2 YSYEKL. Material: peripheral blood, obtained before any cancer treatment. The TCR sequence derives from a man aged 35-75 years with stage I lung adenocarcinoma. V usage is TRBV4-1 and J usage is TRBJ2-7, with D maybe TRBD2 (5 bases). As DNA, the CDR3 is TGCGCCAGCAGCCAGATCGGTAGCGTGGACGAGCAGTACTTC. Residues: CASSQIGSVDEQYF.